The 29 T cell receptor beta chains below come from one sample, sequenced in a study of T cells in localized non-small cell lung cancer. Here immunoSEQ multiplex PCR was the method, and the copy in TCRdb shows in-frame clones only, minus some. The sample shows approximately 30,000 clones, approximately 85% of them seen only once. The material sequenced was peripheral blood mononuclear cells, taken before any cancer treatment. These receptors all come from a woman aged 40-75 years with stage III lung adenocarcinoma.

V is TRBV15 and J is TRBJ1-6; D call uncertain. This CDR3 spans 15 amino acids. Germline CDR1 LNHNV, CDR2 YYDKDF (reference sequence). The V gene lost 1 base and the J gene lost 7 bases, with 11 bases spanning the gap. The CDR3 DNA reads as TGTGCCACCAGCAGAGGGCTGGCGGCCAATTCACCCCTCCACTTT. This translates into CATSRGLAANSPLHF.

This clone was detected only once. This chain links TRBV28 with TRBJ2-7, with D unclear. V was trimmed by 6 bases and J by 4 bases, leaving 13 bases between them. The CDR3 runs 13 residues. CDR1 and CDR2 (germline): MDHEN, SYDVKM. In nucleotides, the CDR3 is TGTGCCAGCAGCCGGACGTACCCGTACGAGCAGTACTTC. This encodes CASSRTYPYEQYF.

V and J are TRBV9 and TRBJ1-2, with 7 nucleotides matching TRBD1. Germline-derived CDR1 and CDR2 are SGDLS and YYNGEE. The CDR3 contains 17 residues. After removal of 0 bases from V and 6 bases from J, the junction contained 14 bases not matched to a gene. The CDR3 DNA follows: TGTGCCAGCAGCGTAGATGTCAGCGCTACCCAGGGGGATGGCTACACCTTC. Amino acids: CASSVDVSATQGDGYTF.

V and J are TRBV19 and TRBJ1-4, with no clear D. The V gene's germline CDR1 is LNHDA and CDR2 SQIVND (reference sequence). Trimming removed 5 bases from V and 3 bases from J, with 10 bases in between. The CDR3 is made up of 14 amino acids. CDR3 bases: TGTGCCAGTAGTGTGACCTATTCTAATGAAAAACTGTTTTTT. It codes for CASSVTYSNEKLFF.

This clone has just one count. This chain uses TRBV7-8 with TRBJ1-3; D unclear. Germline lookup yields CDR1 SGHVS and CDR2 FQNEAQ. The CDR3 consists of 15 residues. Trimming removed 4 bases from V and 4 bases from J, with 14 bases in between. Here the CDR3 reads CASSSQLAGGNTIYF. The DNA for the CDR3 is TGTGCCAGCAGCTCCCAACTAGCCGGAGGAAACACCATATATTTT.

The chain uses TRBV2 and TRBJ1-5; 7 nucleotides align to TRBD1. Germline V gene sequence: CDR1 SNHLY, CDR2 FYNNEI. The junction had 7 bases not matched to a gene; V was cut back by 2 bases and J by 6 bases. This CDR3 contains 15 residues. CDR3 loop: CASSELGQSGQPQHF. CDR3 nucleotides: TGTGCCAGCAGTGAATTGGGACAGTCGGGTCAGCCCCAGCATTTT.

The genes are TRBV27 and TRBJ1-3, with D unresolved. This CDR3 has 15 residues. With 4 bases removed from V and 0 bases from J, the gap between germline ends came to 10 bases. Germline CDR1 reads MNHEY; CDR2 reads SMNVEV (reference sequence). CDR3 region: CASSWSRSSGNTIYF. DNA of the CDR3: TGTGCCAGCAGTTGGAGTAGGAGCTCTGGAAACACCATATATTTT.

V usage is TRBV14 and J usage is TRBJ2-7, with D possibly TRBD1 on 6 matching bases. Germline V gene data show CDR1 as SGHDN and CDR2 as FVKESK. CDR3 length: 17 amino acids. V was pared by 2 bases and J by 2 bases, with 19 bases between. The CDR3 here is CASSQTYTGKDPYEQYF. The CDR3 DNA reads as TGTGCCAGCAGCCAAACTTATACAGGGAAGGATCCCTACGAGCAGTACTTC. Filled out from reference TRBV14 and TRBJ2-7, the complete variable domain reads EAGVTQFPSHSVIEKGQTVTLRCDPISGHDNLYWYRRVMGKEIKFLLHFVKESKQDESGMPNNRFLAERTGGTYSTLKVQPAELEDSGVYFCASSQTYTGKDPYEQYFGPGTRLTVT.

This clone was seen more than once but under ten times. V usage is TRBV2 and J usage is TRBJ1-4; D may be TRBD1 (5 bases). Trimming took 10 bases from V and 7 from J, leaving 13 bases between them. This CDR3 is 12 amino acids long. In germline, CDR1 is SNHLY, CDR2 FYNNEI. CDR3 nucleotide sequence: TGTGCCACCCAGGGCGCCGGTGAAAAACTGTTTTTT. It is translated as CATQGAGEKLFF. Looking up the rest from reference TRBV2 and TRBJ1-4 gives the full variable domain: EPEVTQTPSHQVTQMGQEVILRCVPISNHLYFYWYRQILGQKVEFLVSFYNNEISEKSEIFDDQFSVERPDGSNFTLKIRSTKLEDSAMYFCATQGAGEKLFFGSGTQLSVL.

This rearrangement joins TRBV6-5 to TRBJ2-1; 10 bases line up with TRBD2. CDR3 length equals 16 residues. Per the germline V gene, CDR1 is MNHEY and CDR2 is SVGAGI. Trimming took 4 bases from V and 0 from J; bases not matched to a gene: 3. CDR3 nucleotide sequence: TGTGCCAGCAGTTTCGCTAGCGGGGGCTCCTACAATGAGCAGTTCTTC. Translated: CASSFASGGSYNEQFF.

V usage is TRBV6-4 and J usage is TRBJ2-2; 9 bases align to TRBD1. From germline, CDR1 is MRHNA and CDR2 SNTAGT. The CDR3 extends over 14 amino acids. J lost 6 bases, V lost 4 bases, and 3 bases had no gene match. The CDR3 nucleotides read TGTGCCAGCAGTGTACAGGGGGCCTCCGGGGAGCTGTTTTTT. Protein sequence: CASSVQGASGELFF.

This clone was recorded only once. This CDR3 fails to terminate in the conserved phenylalanine or tryptophan, so it likely reflects a read error. Because the CDR3's place on the DNA is in doubt, the DNA is left out and the CDR3 is given as listed by TCRdb. CDR3 in amino acids: CASSEDEEGPNEQYFGK. V is TRBV6-1 and J is TRBJ2-7; the table's D call TRBD2 went unverified against the DNA. The V gene's germline CDR1 is MNHNS and CDR2 SASEGT. The CDR3 is made up of 17 amino acids, end residues included.

This chain uses TRBV5-6 with TRBJ2-3, with D tentatively TRBD2 (5 bases). The CDR3 loop spans 13 amino acids. With 4 bases removed from V and 5 bases from J, the gap between germline ends came to 11 bases. From germline, CDR1 is SGHDT and CDR2 YYEEEE. This CDR3 is CASSPAGGDTQYF. The CDR3 bases are TGTGCCAGCAGCCCGGCAGGAGGAGATACGCAGTATTTT.

This chain links TRBV2 with TRBJ1-1; D gene uncertain. Germline V lookup: CDR1 SNHLY, CDR2 FYNNEI. The CDR3 is 13 amino acids. V lost 9 bases and J lost 1, with 12 bases in between. In DNA form, the CDR3 reads TGTGCCAGGACCCCCACTCGGAACACTGAAGCTTTCTTT. It translates to CARTPTRNTEAFF.

CDR3 bases: TGTGCCAGCTCACCATTCACTAGCGGCCAGAGCTCCTACAATGAGCAGTTCTTC. This sequence encodes CASSPFTSGQSSYNEQFF. The chain employs TRBV18 and TRBJ2-1, with 8 bases identical to TRBD2. Trimming cost V 2 bases and J 0 bases; bases outside gene matches: 9. CDR1 and CDR2 (germline): KGHSH, LQKENI. The CDR3 has 18 residues.

This chain joins TRBV2 and TRBJ2-7; weak D call: TRBD2 (6 bases). This CDR3 has 13 amino acids. Trimming left V 1 base short and J 2 bases short, with 6 bases between. Looked up from germline, CDR1 is SNHLY and CDR2 is FYNNEI. This CDR3 reads CASSEGRAYEQYF. DNA of the CDR3: TGTGCCAGCAGTGAAGGGAGGGCCTACGAGCAGTACTTC.

This chain connects TRBV13 to TRBJ2-7, with D tentatively TRBD2 (6 bases). Germline CDR1 reads PRHDT; CDR2 reads FYEKMQ (reference sequence). The CDR3 has 13 amino acids. V was cut by 6 bases and J by 1 base, with 10 bases left in between. CDR3 DNA: TGTGCCAGCAGAACCGGGACTTCCTACGAGCAGTACTTC. This codes for CASRTGTSYEQYF.

This CDR3 is CASSPTLPRGSNQPQHF. The CDR3 coding sequence is TGTGCCAGCAGCCCGACCCTCCCCCGCGGGAGCAATCAGCCCCAGCATTTT. This sequence joins TRBV27 and TRBJ1-5; D gene uncertain. Looked up from germline, CDR1 is MNHEY and CDR2 is SMNVEV (reference sequence). The CDR3 extends over 17 amino acids. V was trimmed by 6 bases and J by 1 base, leaving 19 bases between them.

This clone was recorded a few times. The CDR3 reads CASSVPTGELFF. The CDR3 DNA follows: TGTGCCAGCAGCGTACCCACCGGGGAGCTGTTTTTT. The rearrangement links TRBV9 to TRBJ2-2; D unclear. Germline CDR1 SGDLS, CDR2 YYNGEE. V was clipped by 1 base and J by 4 bases, with 2 bases between them. The CDR3 loop spans 12 amino acids.

The genes are TRBV7-2 and TRBJ2-1; D perhaps matches TRBD1 (6 bases). The CDR3 runs 13 residues. Germline CDR1 reads SGHTA; CDR2 reads FQGNSA. Trimming stripped 4 bases from V and 8 bases from J, with 12 bases between. The CDR3 nucleotides are TGTGCCAGCAGCTACAACAGGGATTATGAGCAGTTCTTC. Translation: CASSYNRDYEQFF.

The chain employs TRBV5-1 and TRBJ2-2, with TRBD1 as a possible D gene (5 bases). Germline CDR1 reads SGHRS; CDR2 reads YFSETQ. This CDR3 spans 14 amino acids. Trimming took off 2 bases at V and 2 bases at J, with 7 bases between the two ends. For the CDR3, the DNA is TGCGCCAGCAGCTTAGGGGTCAACACCGGGGAGCTGTTTTTT. This gives the protein CASSLGVNTGELFF.

Only one count was recorded for this clone. In DNA form, the CDR3 reads TGTGCCAGCAGGGGACAGGGGGGGACCTACGAGCAGTACTTC. Translating gives CASRGQGGTYEQYF. V is TRBV11-2 and J is TRBJ2-7; 11 nucleotides match TRBD1. The V and J ends lost 6 bases and 2 bases, in that order; junction bases with no gene match: 3. The length of the CDR3 is 14 residues. Per germline, CDR1 SGHAT and CDR2 FQNNGV.

The chain couples TRBV4-3 to TRBJ2-7; D gene uncertain. Trimming left V 1 base short and J 7 bases short, with 11 bases between. This CDR3 has 13 amino acids. CDR1 is LGHNA, CDR2 YSLEER, per germline. CDR3 coding DNA: TGCGCCAGCAGCCAAGGGGCTGTTCAGGAGCAGTACTTC. Translated, it gives CASSQGAVQEQYF.

This chain uses TRBV5-1 with TRBJ1-2; unclear D gene. This CDR3 comprises 11 residues. Germline V lookup: CDR1 SGHRS, CDR2 YFSETQ. V lost 3 bases and J lost 7, with 7 bases in between. CDR3 nucleotides: TGCGCCAGCAGCTGGGGAGGTGGCTACACCTTC. It is translated as CASSWGGGYTF.

This clone is a singleton in its sample. The V and J genes are TRBV15 and TRBJ2-7; D ambiguous. In germline, CDR1 is LNHNV, CDR2 YYDKDF (reference sequence). V lost 0 bases, J lost 3 bases, and 12 bases lay in between. The length of the CDR3 is 15 residues. CDR3 bases: TGTGCCACCAGCAGAGATAGGGCAGTTCTCTACGAGCAGTACTTC. Protein sequence: CATSRDRAVLYEQYF.

This clone was recorded only once. V usage is TRBV5-4 and J usage is TRBJ2-1; 13 positions agree with TRBD2. This CDR3 has 15 residues. With V trimmed by 4 bases and J by 8 bases, 6 bases remained unmatched. CDR1 is SGHNT and CDR2 is YYREEE in the germline V gene (reference sequence). CDR3 sequence: CASSQGTSGIDEQFF. The CDR3 DNA sequence: TGTGCCAGCAGCCAAGGGACTAGCGGGATTGATGAGCAGTTCTTC.

J is TRBJ1-1 and V is TRBV27; maybe TRBD1 (5 bases). The V end lost 5 bases, the J end lost 1 base, and 11 bases lay between the germline ends. Germline V gene sequence: CDR1 MNHEY, CDR2 SMNVEV (reference sequence). CDR3 size: 14 residues. The CDR3 region has the DNA TGTGCCAGCAGTCCGACAGTCCCGAACACTGAAGCTTTCTTT. Its protein is CASSPTVPNTEAFF.

J is TRBJ2-2 and V is TRBV5-1; TRBD2 agrees at 7 bases. The germline V gene has CDR1 SGHRS and CDR2 YFSETQ. V shed 4 bases and J 5 bases; nucleotides not matched to a gene: 5. The length of the CDR3 is 14 residues. The CDR3 DNA sequence: TGCGCCAGCAGCCTTGCTAGCGGAACCGGGGAGCTGTTTTTT. It codes for CASSLASGTGELFF.

The chain combines TRBV19 with TRBJ1-1, with a possible D match to TRBD1 (5 bases). This CDR3 contains 15 residues. Germline lookup yields CDR1 LNHDA and CDR2 SQIVND (reference sequence). V lost 0 bases and J 4 bases, leaving 12 bases between the germline ends. CDR3 sequence: CASSIEAQGTTEAFF. The CDR3 DNA follows: TGTGCCAGTAGTATAGAAGCGCAGGGAACCACTGAAGCTTTCTTT. Combining the CDR3 with reference TRBV19 and TRBJ1-1 gives the whole variable domain DGGITQSPKYLFRKEGQNVTLSCEQNLNHDAMYWYRQDPGQGLRLIYYSQIVNDFQKGDIAEGYSVSREKKESFPLTVTSAQKNPTAFYLCASSIEAQGTTEAFFGQGTRLTVV.